A single sample is the source of the 14 T cell receptor beta chains below, sequenced in a study of OX40 agonist ivuxolimab in advanced cancers. Repertoires were generated with immunoSEQ multiplex PCR, while TCRdb's copy carries only in-frame clones and drops some. The sample has about 19,000 clones; more than 80% are singletons. Sequenced material: CD4+ or CD8+ T cells sorted from blood, taken in a trial of the OX40 agonist ivuxolimab. These receptors originate from an adult with an advanced solid tumor such as melanoma, head and neck, liver or kidney cancer.

This CDR3 is CASSVGRRGILTDTQYF. CDR3 coding DNA: TGTGCCAGCAGCGTAGGTCGCCGGGGTATTCTCACAGATACGCAGTATTTT. This chain uses TRBV9 with TRBJ2-3; possibly TRBD2 for D (5 bases). V dropped 0 bases and J dropped 2 bases, with 16 bases sitting between them. This CDR3 has 17 residues. Germline V lookup: CDR1 SGDLS, CDR2 YYNGEE.

V and J are TRBV5-1 and TRBJ1-2, with 9 bases fitting TRBD1. V trimming: 3 bases; J trimming: 2 bases; junction bases outside the gene matches: 2. The CDR3 length is 14 residues. Germline-derived CDR1 and CDR2 are SGHRS and YFSETQ. CDR3 DNA sequence: TGCGCCAGCAGCTCAACAGGGGGCAACTATGGCTACACCTTC. It encodes CASSSTGGNYGYTF.

The V gene is TRBV19, the J gene TRBJ2-7, with D uncertain. The CDR3 is 14 amino acids. The V and J ends lost 5 bases and 3 bases respectively, with 14 bases between them. Germline CDR1 and CDR2: LNHDA and SQIVND (reference sequence). The CDR3 bases are TGTGCCAGTAGTCCATATCATAATCACTACGAGCAGTACTTC. As protein: CASSPYHNHYEQYF.

The rearrangement uses TRBV29-1 and TRBJ2-2, with D perhaps TRBD2 (6 bases). Germline V lookup: CDR1 SQVTM, CDR2 ANQGSEA. The CDR3 is 12 residues long. V was clipped by 4 bases and J by 5 bases, with 8 bases between them. Written as DNA, the CDR3 is TGCAGCGTTGTGGGAGGAACCGGGGAGCTGTTTTTT. Residues: CSVVGGTGELFF.

This clone was recorded a few times. The chain has TRBV4-1 and TRBJ1-1; 7 bases are a match to TRBD1. With V trimmed by 4 bases and J by 10 bases, 12 bases remained unmatched. This CDR3 is 14 amino acids long. CDR1 MGHRA and CDR2 YSYEKL come from the germline V gene. The DNA for the CDR3 is TGCGCCAGCAGCCCTCGGACAGGAATAAGCCCAGCTTTCTTT. Residues: CASSPRTGISPAFF.

The chain recombines TRBV12-2 with TRBJ1-6. TRBV12-2 is recorded as a pseudogene. CDR3 size: 12 residues. CDR3 nucleotide sequence: TGTGCAAGTCGCTGGGGACGATCACCCCTCCACTTT. Protein product: CASRWGRSPLHF.

This rearrangement joins TRBV7-9 to TRBJ2-1; 13 bases are a match to TRBD2. The CDR3 spans 18 residues. Germline lookup yields CDR1 SEHNR and CDR2 FQNEAQ (reference sequence). J lost 3 bases, V lost 3 bases, and 8 bases had no gene match. The chain's CDR3 is CASSFRTSGGSSYNEQFF. CDR3 bases: TGTGCCAGCAGCTTTCGGACTAGCGGGGGATCAAGCTACAATGAGCAGTTCTTC.

The J gene is TRBJ2-1, the V gene TRBV13; tentative D call: TRBD1 (5 bases). Per the germline V gene, CDR1 is PRHDT and CDR2 is FYEKMQ (reference sequence). The CDR3 length is 15 residues. Trimming removed 1 base from V and 2 bases from J, with 9 bases in between. The CDR3 loop is CASSLDRITYNEQFF. As DNA, the CDR3 is TGTGCCAGCAGCTTAGACAGGATCACCTACAATGAGCAGTTCTTC.

This chain connects TRBV4-1 to TRBJ1-2; 10 nucleotides align to TRBD1. Trimming removed 5 bases from V and 8 bases from J; junction bases left unmatched: 8. The germline V gene has CDR1 MGHRA and CDR2 YSYEKL. The CDR3 contains 14 residues. CDR3 DNA sequence: TGCGCCAGCAGCACCCGACAGGGGGCGCGAGGCTACACCTTC. It encodes CASSTRQGARGYTF.

The J gene is TRBJ2-7, the V gene TRBV10-1; 14 nucleotides line up with TRBD2. Germline-derived CDR1 and CDR2 are WNHNN and SYGVQD (reference sequence). The CDR3 has 15 amino acids. V lost 3 bases, J lost 6 bases, and 4 bases stayed unmatched. The CDR3 bases are TGCGCCAGCAGTGAAGTGACTAGCGGGGGGGCCGAGCAGTACTTC. This sequence encodes CASSEVTSGGAEQYF.

The J gene is TRBJ2-5, the V gene TRBV7-9; 7 positions agree with TRBD1. Trimming removed 4 bases from V and 0 bases from J; junction bases left unmatched: 2. Germline CDR1 reads SEHNR; CDR2 reads FQNEAQ (reference sequence). This CDR3 contains 14 residues. CDR3: CASSSTGYQETQYF. CDR3 nucleotide sequence: TGTGCCAGCAGCTCGACAGGGTACCAAGAGACCCAGTACTTC.

This chain uses TRBV6-5 with TRBJ2-7; the match to TRBD1 covers 12 bases. CDR3 length: 14 amino acids. Germline values: CDR1 MNHEY, CDR2 SVGAGI. The V gene end was trimmed by 6 bases and the J gene end by 6 bases; junction bases not matched to a gene: 6. The CDR3 DNA reads TGTGCCAGCAGCAGCGGGACAGGGGGCGTCGAGCAGTACTTC. It codes for CASSSGTGGVEQYF.

This rearrangement joins TRBV7-9 to TRBJ2-7, with D hard to call. The germline V gene has CDR1 SEHNR and CDR2 FQNEAQ (reference sequence). Deletions cut 5 bases from V and 2 bases from J, with 7 bases between. This CDR3 has 12 residues. The CDR3 is CASSRVPYEQYF. CDR3 sequence (DNA): TGTGCCAGCAGCCGGGTTCCCTACGAGCAGTACTTC.

The chain recombines TRBV19 with TRBJ2-3; D is unclear. Trimming cost V 5 bases and J 2 bases, with 11 bases left between them. This CDR3 contains 14 residues. Germline CDR1 is LNHDA and CDR2 is SQIVND (reference sequence). The DNA for the CDR3 is TGTGCCAGTAGTCTCTGGGATGCCACAGATACGCAGTATTTT. It translates to CASSLWDATDTQYF.